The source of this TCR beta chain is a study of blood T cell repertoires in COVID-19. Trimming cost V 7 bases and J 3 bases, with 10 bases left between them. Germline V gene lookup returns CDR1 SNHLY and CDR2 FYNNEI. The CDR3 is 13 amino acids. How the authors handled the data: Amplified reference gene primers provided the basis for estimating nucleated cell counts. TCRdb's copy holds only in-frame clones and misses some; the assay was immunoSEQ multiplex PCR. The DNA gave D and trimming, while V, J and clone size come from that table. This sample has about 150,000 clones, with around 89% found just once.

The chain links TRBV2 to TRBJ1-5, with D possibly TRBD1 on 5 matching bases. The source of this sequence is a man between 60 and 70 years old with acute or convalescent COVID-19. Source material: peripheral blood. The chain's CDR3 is CASMPTVNQPQHF. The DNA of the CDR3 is TGTGCCAGCATGCCGACAGTCAATCAGCCCCAGCATTTT.